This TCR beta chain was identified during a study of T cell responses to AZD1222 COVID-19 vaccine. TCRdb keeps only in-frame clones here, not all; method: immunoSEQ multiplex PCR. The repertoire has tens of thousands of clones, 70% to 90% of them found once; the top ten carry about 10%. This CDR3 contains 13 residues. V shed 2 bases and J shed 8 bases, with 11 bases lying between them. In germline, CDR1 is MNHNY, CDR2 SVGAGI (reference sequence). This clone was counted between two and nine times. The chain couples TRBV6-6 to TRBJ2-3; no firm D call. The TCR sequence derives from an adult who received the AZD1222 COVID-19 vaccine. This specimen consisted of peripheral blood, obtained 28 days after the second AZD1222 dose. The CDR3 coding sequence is TGTGCCAGCAGTTACCTTGTCTCGAGTACGCAGTATTTT. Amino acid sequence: CASSYLVSSTQYF.